This T cell receptor (beta chain) was found in a study of T cell responses to AZD1222 COVID-19 vaccine. As to this clone: Its target is not known.

TCRdb's copy holds only in-frame clones and misses some; the assay was immunoSEQ multiplex PCR. Of some 120,000 clones listed, roughly nine tenths are singletons. CDR1 is SEHNR and CDR2 is FQNEAQ in the germline V gene (reference sequence). The V segment lost 4 bases and the J segment 9 bases; nucleotides outside the gene matches: 16. The CDR3 loop spans 17 amino acids. Whole-study results and caveats: Of the AZD1222 recipients, only five to seven were seropositive at baseline.

The V call is TRBV7-9, the J call TRBJ2-1, with TRBD2 identical over 9 bases. The starting material was peripheral blood, obtained on day 0 of AZD1222 vaccination. The clonotype was recovered from an adult in good health. The CDR3 coding sequence is TGTGCCAGCAGCTCTGGCTGGCAGCGGGGGGTCTTGGGTGAGCAGTTCTTC. Its protein product is CASSSGWQRGVLGEQFF.